This entry lists 19 T cell receptor beta chains sequenced from one sample in a study of T cell repertoires in cytomegalovirus infection. These receptors lack a known antigen. TCRdb reprocessed the reads with MiXCR, giving one entry per CDR3 protein. The sample includes about 85,000 distinct CDR3 sequences, 45% to 55% of them seen just once. The source was CD8+ T cells from cultured PBMCs, collected from culture after CMV antigen stimulation. The receptors come from a human donor in good health (CMV status not recorded). Some clones in this sample may be carry-over from other donors' samples.

CDR3 region: CASRRAGAKNIQYF. The CDR3 DNA follows: TGTGCCAGCAGACGAGCGGGAGCCAAAAACATTCAGTACTTC. V is TRBV27 and J is TRBJ2-4; tentatively, D is TRBD2 (6 bases). Germline-derived CDR1 and CDR2 are MNHEY and SMNVEV (reference sequence). This CDR3 spans 14 amino acids. The V gene lost 6 bases and the J gene lost 0 bases, with 9 bases spanning the gap.

The chain couples TRBV4-1 to TRBJ2-7, with no clear D. CDR1 MGHRA and CDR2 YSYEKL come from the germline V gene. V lost 2 bases to trimming and J lost 1 base, with 6 bases between them. The CDR3 totals 13 residues. As DNA, the CDR3 is TGCGCCAGCAGCCAACTACTTTCCTACGAGCAGTACTTC. This translates into CASSQLLSYEQYF.

This clonotype was observed a few times. The chain is built from TRBV12-3 or TRBV12-4 and TRBJ2-2, with D unresolved. The CDR3 sequence is 15 residues long. V was shortened by 3 bases and J by 8 bases, with 16 bases between the two germline ends. CDR3 bases: TGTGCCAGCAGTTTCCCCAGTGTTTATGCGGGGGAGCTGTTTTTT. As protein: CASSFPSVYAGELFF.

There are a few counts of this clonotype. The chain employs TRBV7-2 and TRBJ1-1; the match to TRBD1 covers 12 bases. The CDR3 has 16 amino acids. V lost 4 bases and J lost 6; bases outside the gene matches: 9. Germline CDR1 SGHTA, CDR2 FQGNSA. This CDR3 reads CASSSRDRGLLAEAFF. DNA of the CDR3: TGTGCCAGCAGCTCCCGGGACAGGGGGCTTCTGGCTGAAGCTTTCTTT.

The chain couples TRBV27 to TRBJ1-2, with D uncertain. Trimming pared 6 bases from V and 4 bases from J, leaving 12 bases between. This CDR3 is built from 13 residues. Germline values: CDR1 MNHEY, CDR2 SMNVEV (reference sequence). CDR3 loop: CASSQDSFYGYTF. CDR3 coding DNA: TGTGCCAGCAGCCAGGACTCATTCTATGGCTACACCTTC.

V is TRBV4-3 and J is TRBJ2-3; 7 nucleotides align to TRBD2. Germline values: CDR1 LGHNA, CDR2 YSLEER. The CDR3 covers 16 residues. Losses at the gene ends were 3 bases for V and 2 bases for J; bases not matched to a gene: 8. In DNA form, the CDR3 reads TGCGCCAGCAGCCATCCCTTCCGGGAGGACACAGATACGCAGTATTTT. It translates to CASSHPFREDTDTQYF.

The V and J genes are TRBV27 and TRBJ2-1; TRBD1 aligns across 8 bases. The V and J ends lost 5 bases and 9 bases, in that order; junction bases with no gene match: 6. The CDR3 is made up of 13 amino acids. Germline V gene lookup returns CDR1 MNHEY and CDR2 SMNVEV (reference sequence). The CDR3 DNA sequence: TGTGCCAGCAGTATACCGACAGGGGTTGAGCAGTTCTTC. As protein: CASSIPTGVEQFF.

This clonotype has more than one count but fewer than ten. The V gene is TRBV28, the J gene TRBJ2-7; TRBD2 might be the D (5 bases). Germline CDR1 MDHEN, CDR2 SYDVKM. The CDR3 consists of 15 residues. V shed 5 bases and J shed 3 bases, with 17 bases lying between them. The CDR3 loop is CASSHPSPLSYEQYF. The CDR3, as DNA: TGTGCCAGCAGTCACCCTAGCCCACTGAGCTACGAGCAGTACTTC.

The rearrangement joins TRBV6-5 to TRBJ2-2; 7 nucleotides align to TRBD2. CDR1 is MNHEY, CDR2 SVGAGI, per germline. This CDR3 spans 20 amino acids. Losses at the gene ends were 2 bases for V and 1 base for J; bases not matched to a gene: 16. The CDR3 DNA is TGTGCCAGCAGTTACAATCCCATTAAAACCAGCGGGGTGAACACCGGGGAGCTGTTTTTT. This gives the protein CASSYNPIKTSGVNTGELFF.

The J gene is TRBJ2-1, the V gene TRBV7-9; D is perhaps TRBD1 or TRBD2 (5 bases each). The CDR3 totals 15 residues. Looked up from germline, CDR1 is SEHNR and CDR2 is FQNEAQ (reference sequence). V lost 5 bases and J lost 12, with 23 bases in between. CDR3 residues: CASSLRDGSLMGQFF. For the CDR3, the DNA is TGTGCCAGCAGCCTCCGGGACGGGTCCCTGATGGGGCAGTTCTTC.

At least ten counts were recorded for this clonotype. J is TRBJ2-3 and V is TRBV7-8; 7 bases line up with TRBD2. Germline-derived CDR1 and CDR2 are SGHVS and FQNEAQ. The ends lost 0 bases at V and 4 bases at J; junction bases unmatched: 7. The CDR3 is made up of 16 amino acids. CDR3 nucleotide sequence: TGTGCCAGCAGCTTAGCAGGAGGGAGGGCAGCAGATACGCAGTATTTT. Translated, it gives CASSLAGGRAADTQYF.

V gene TRBV7-6 combines with J gene TRBJ1-1; TRBD1 matches 7 bases. Looked up from germline, CDR1 is SGHVS and CDR2 is FNYEAQ. The CDR3 runs 15 residues. J lost 11 bases, V lost 4 bases, and 16 bases had no gene match. The CDR3 reads CASSSSGTVPTSAFF. CDR3 DNA sequence: TGTGCCAGCAGCTCCTCCGGGACAGTACCAACATCGGCTTTCTTT. Supplemented by reference TRBV7-6 and TRBJ1-1, the full variable domain reads GAGVSQSPRYKVTKRGQDVALRCDPISGHVSLYWYRQALGQGPEFLTYFNYEAQQDKSGLPNDRFSAERPEGSISTLTIQRTEQRDSAMYRCASSSSGTVPTSAFFGQGTRLTVV.

The table lists this clonotype with many counts. V gene TRBV29-1 combines with J gene TRBJ2-7, with a tentative D call TRBD2 (6 bases). The CDR3 covers 15 residues. V shed 6 bases and J shed 4 bases, with 22 bases lying between them. CDR1 is SQVTM, CDR2 ANQGSEA, per germline. The DNA of the CDR3 is TGCAGCGTCCCCGGAGGGGTCCCACCATATTACGAGCAGTACTTC. It yields the protein CSVPGGVPPYYEQYF.

The chain recombines TRBV7-3 with TRBJ2-2; D is unresolved. Trimming cost V 5 bases and J 4 bases, with 20 bases left between them. The CDR3 is 17 amino acids. CDR1 SGHTA and CDR2 FQGTGA come from the germline V gene. In nucleotides, the CDR3 is TGTGCCAGCAGCCTCGATGCCCGGTGGGCTGGCACCGGGGAGCTGTTTTTT. The encoded protein is CASSLDARWAGTGELFF.

There are a few counts of this clonotype. The chain joins TRBV4-2 to TRBJ1-2; 8 bases line up with TRBD1. This CDR3 comprises 18 residues. Germline V gene data show CDR1 as LGHNA and CDR2 as YNFKEQ. The V segment lost 1 base and the J segment 0 bases; nucleotides outside the gene matches: 10. CDR3 sequence: CASSQVSDREGANYGYTF. The CDR3 region has the DNA TGTGCCAGCAGCCAAGTGTCGGACAGGGAGGGGGCTAACTATGGCTACACCTTC.

This clonotype was picked up a small number of times. This chain links TRBV27 with TRBJ2-3; D ambiguous. The CDR3 runs 17 residues. Germline V gene lookup returns CDR1 MNHEY and CDR2 SMNVEV (reference sequence). V lost 3 bases and J lost 0, with 16 bases in between. CDR3 amino acids: CASSFGVGSSSTDTQYF. DNA for the CDR3: TGTGCCAGCAGTTTTGGTGTGGGTAGTTCCAGCACAGATACGCAGTATTTT.

The rearrangement links TRBV27 to TRBJ2-7; D assignment may be TRBD1 or TRBD2 (7 bases each). Trimming removed 5 bases at V and 6 bases at J, with 26 bases between. Germline V lookup: CDR1 MNHEY, CDR2 SMNVEV (reference sequence). The CDR3 consists of 17 residues. The CDR3 loop is CASSPTPDRSGRGEQYF. CDR3 in DNA: TGTGCCAGCAGTCCAACCCCGGACAGGTCAGGGAGGGGCGAGCAGTACTTC.

The rearrangement uses TRBV7-9 and TRBJ2-3; D not resolved. V lost 1 base to trimming and J lost 4 bases, with 9 bases between them. The CDR3 runs 14 residues. Germline assignment: CDR1 SEHNR and CDR2 FQNEAQ (reference sequence). Here the CDR3 reads CASSLEVGSDTQYF. The CDR3 coding sequence is TGTGCCAGCAGCTTAGAAGTGGGTTCAGATACGCAGTATTTT.

The chain carries TRBV7-9 and TRBJ2-1; TRBD2 might be the D (6 bases). CDR3 length equals 13 residues. Germline CDR1 and CDR2: SEHNR and FQNEAQ (reference sequence). Trimming cost V 4 bases and J 5 bases, with 9 bases left between them. The CDR3 bases are TGTGCCAGCAGCTGGGACTTTAACAATGAGCAGTTCTTC. Translating gives CASSWDFNNEQFF.